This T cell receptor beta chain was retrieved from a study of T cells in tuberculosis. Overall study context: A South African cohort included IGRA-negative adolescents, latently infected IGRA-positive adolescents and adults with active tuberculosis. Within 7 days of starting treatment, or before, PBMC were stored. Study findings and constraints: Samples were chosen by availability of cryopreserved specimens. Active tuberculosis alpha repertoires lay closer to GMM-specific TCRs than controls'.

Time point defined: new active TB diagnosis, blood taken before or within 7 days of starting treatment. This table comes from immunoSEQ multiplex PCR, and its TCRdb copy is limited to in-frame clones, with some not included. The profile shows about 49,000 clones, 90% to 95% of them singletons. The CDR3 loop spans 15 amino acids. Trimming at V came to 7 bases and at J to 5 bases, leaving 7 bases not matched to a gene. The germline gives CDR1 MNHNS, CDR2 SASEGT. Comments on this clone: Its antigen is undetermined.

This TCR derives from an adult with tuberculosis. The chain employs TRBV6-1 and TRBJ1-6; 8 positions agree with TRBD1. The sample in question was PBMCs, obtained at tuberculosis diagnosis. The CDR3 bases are TGTGCCAGCACTCTGACAGGGGTGGATAATTCACCCCTCCACTTT. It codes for CASTLTGVDNSPLHF.